This is a list of T cell receptor beta chains from one sample in a study of human T cells and chemical hapten exposure. TCRdb used MiXCR to reprocess the 5' RACE reads, holding one entry per CDR3 protein. The sample lists more than 140,000 distinct CDR3 sequences; around 4.4% were seen once. Receptors were obtained from a female donor in good health. CDR3s include the opening cysteine and the closing phenylalanine or tryptophan. The order of the fields is clone size, V gene, J gene, D gene, CDR3 DNA, CDR3 protein. A D gene is named only where the DNA matches it firmly. For some rows the clone size is stated as once, few or many, or as a class when expanded; others skip it.

many	TRBV7-8	TRBJ1-1	NA	TGTGCCAGCAGCTTAGGATTGGGGATCTACAACACTGAAGCTTTCTTT	CASSLGLGIYNTEAFF
many	TRBV11-1	TRBJ2-4	NA	TGTGCCAGCAGGAAAAGAGGAGGGGGACCCCTAGCCAAAAACATTCAGTACTTC	CASRKRGGGPLAKNIQYF
many	TRBV4-2	TRBJ2-7	NA	TGTGCCAGCAGCCAACAGAGCTCCTACGAGCAGTACTTC	CASSQQSSYEQYF
NA	TRBV7-7	TRBJ2-5	TRBD2	TGTGCTAGCAGCTCGACTAGCTTACAAGAGACCCAGTACTTC	CASSSTSLQETQYF
NA	TRBV29-1	TRBJ2-2	NA	TGCAGCGTTGAAGGTTATCGTCCCGGGGAGCTGTTTTTT	CSVEGYRPGELFF
few	TRBV20-1	TRBJ2-7	TRBD2	TGCAGTGCCGTTAGCTCTCGGGGGGGACCTTGTTTCTCCGAGCAGTACTTC	CSAVSSRGGPCFSEQYF
many	TRBV6-2/TRBV6-3	TRBJ1-3	NA	TGTGCCAGCAGTTACTCGACTTTCCTGGTCGGACAGCGAGGAAACACCATATATTTT	CASSYSTFLVGQRGNTIYF
NA	TRBV28	TRBJ2-1	NA	TGTGCCAGCGGCCCCGGATGGGGGGTCAATGAGAAGTTCTTC	CASGPGWGVNEKFF
many	TRBV7-3	TRBJ2-1	TRBD2	TGTGCCAGCAGCTTAATCGCTAGCGGGGGTTGGAATGAGCAGTTCTTC	CASSLIASGGWNEQFF
many	TRBV7-2	TRBJ2-7	NA	TGTGCCAGCAGCTTAGATCCCAGGTCTGGATACGAGCAGTACTTC	CASSLDPRSGYEQYF
many	TRBV12-3/TRBV12-4	TRBJ1-4	NA	TGTGCCAGCAGTTCCTCGGACAACCTTGGTTGGAGAAAACTGTTTTTT	CASSSSDNLGWRKLFF
many	TRBV9	TRBJ1-2	NA	TGTGCCAGCAGCCCGTTTGGGGGGCCCATAGAAAATTATGGCTACACCTTC	CASSPFGGPIENYGYTF
many	TRBV12-3/TRBV12-4	TRBJ1-6	NA	TGTGCCAGCAGTTTATACAGGGCAGATCGGTCACCCCTCCACTTT	CASSLYRADRSPLHF
many	TRBV19	TRBJ2-2	NA	TGTGCCAGTAGTATTCGACGGAAGAACACCGGGGAGCTGTTTTTT	CASSIRRKNTGELFF
many	TRBV3-1	TRBJ2-2	TRBD1	TGTGCCAGCAGGAATATTCCGGGACAGGGGGCTACCGGGGAGCTGTTTTTT	CASRNIPGQGATGELFF
many	TRBV27	TRBJ1-5	TRBD1	TGTGCCAGCAGTTCCAGGGGGCTAGGAAGCAATCAGCCCCAGCATTTT	CASSSRGLGSNQPQHF
many	TRBV7-7	TRBJ2-5	TRBD2	TGTGCCAGCAGCTTAGTCCTCTCCCGGGAGGCGACCCAGTACTTC	CASSLVLSREATQYF
many	TRBV7-9	TRBJ1-2	TRBD1	TGTGCCAGCAGCTTAGTACAGGGGGGCTATGGCTACACCTTC	CASSLVQGGYGYTF
many	TRBV7-2	TRBJ1-5	NA	TGTGCCAGCAGCTTAGAGGCGCAGAATCAGCCCCAGCATTTT	CASSLEAQNQPQHF
many	TRBV5-6	TRBJ2-2	NA	TGTGCCAGCAGCTCCCCCGGGGCGCGTCGTACCGGGGAGCTGTTTTTT	CASSSPGARRTGELFF
NA	TRBV4-2	TRBJ2-1	TRBD2	TGTGCCGGCAGCCAAGTCCTAGCGGGGGCGTCCTACAATGAGCAGTTCTTC	CAGSQVLAGASYNEQFF
many	TRBV20-1	TRBJ2-1	NA	TGCAGTGCTAGACTAGGAGGGCCCTCCTACAATGAGCAGTTCTTC	CSARLGGPSYNEQFF
few	TRBV12-3/TRBV12-4	TRBJ1-5	TRBD1	TGTGCCAGCAGTCCCGGGACAGGGGGCAATAGCAATCAGCCCCAGCATTTT	CASSPGTGGNSNQPQHF
few	TRBV19	TRBJ2-1	NA	TGTGCCAGTAGTATTCTTGGTTCCAAGCAGTTCTTC	CASSILGSKQFF
many	TRBV28	TRBJ2-6	NA	TGTGCCAGCAGTCCCGGGACTGAATACTCTGGGGCCAACGTCCTGACTTTC	CASSPGTEYSGANVLTF
many	TRBV6-2/TRBV6-3	TRBJ1-1	TRBD1	TGTGCCAGCAGTACGGGACAGACAATGAACACTGAAGCTTTCTTT	CASSTGQTMNTEAFF
many	TRBV18	TRBJ2-7	NA	TGTGCCAGCTCACCATTCTCGTACGAGCAGTACTTC	CASSPFSYEQYF
many	TRBV12-3/TRBV12-4	TRBJ2-3	TRBD1	TGTGCCAGCAGTTTTGGGACAGGGGTCGGAGATACGCAGTATTTT	CASSFGTGVGDTQYF
many	TRBV20-1	TRBJ1-1	TRBD1	TGCAGTGCTAGAGAGTGGACAGGGATCATAGGTGAAGCTTTCTTT	CSAREWTGIIGEAFF
many	TRBV11-3	TRBJ2-4	TRBD1	TGTGCCAGCAGCGAGACAGGGTATAACATTCAGTACTTC	CASSETGYNIQYF
many	TRBV6-2/TRBV6-3	TRBJ2-5	NA	TGTGCCAGCAGTCGAAATAGTTACATCCTCCCCCTCCGATTGGGCCAGTACTTC	CASSRNSYILPLRLGQYF
many	TRBV7-9	TRBJ1-1	NA	TGTGCCAGCAGCTTCACGGGGGACACTGAAGCTTTCTTT	CASSFTGDTEAFF
few	TRBV9	TRBJ2-2	TRBD2	TGTGCCAGCAGCGCCCTCCGCGGGACTAGCACCGGGGAGCTGTTTTTT	CASSALRGTSTGELFF
NA	TRBV12-3/TRBV12-4	TRBJ1-2	NA	TGTGCCAGCAGTTTTGGGGGGAGATTTAACTATGGCTACACCTTC	CASSFGGRFNYGYTF
many	TRBV7-2	TRBJ1-1	NA	TGTGCCAGCAGCTTAAAATGGGACACTGAAGCTTTCTTT	CASSLKWDTEAFF
many	TRBV28	TRBJ2-4	TRBD1	TGTGCCAGCAGTTTGACAGGGGGGATAAACATTCAGTACTTC	CASSLTGGINIQYF
many	TRBV18	TRBJ2-5	NA	TGTGCCAGCTCGCTAAGAGGGACCCAGTACTTC	CASSLRGTQYF
NA	TRBV7-3	TRBJ2-3	NA	TGTGCCAGCAGCTCCGCAGCAGATACGCAGTATTTT	CASSSAADTQYF
many	TRBV12-3/TRBV12-4	TRBJ2-1	NA	TGTGCCAGCACCGCGGCTAGCAGCTCCTACAATGAGCAGTTCTTC	CASTAASSSYNEQFF
NA	TRBV2	TRBJ1-4	NA	TGTGCCAGCAAGAGCTACGGTAACAGGAGAAATGAAAAACTGTTTTTT	CASKSYGNRRNEKLFF
many	TRBV10-3	TRBJ1-6	NA	TGTGCCATCCGAGCGTTAGGGGATGTGGAACCCCTCCACTTT	CAIRALGDVEPLHF